This paragraph reports one T cell receptor (beta chain). Libraries were prepared by immunoSEQ multiplex PCR; TCRdb keeps only in-frame clonotypes and omits some of them. The sample has 150,000 to 200,000 clones, approximately 84% seen once; the top ten hold approximately 2.6%. This record comes from a study of blood T cell repertoires in COVID-19. Study overall: The analysed material was cDNA or gDNA that came from T cells, B-cell-depleted T cells, or PBMCs.

CDR1 and CDR2 from the germline V gene are MGHDK and SYGVNS. J gave up 5 bases and V 5 bases, and 6 bases lay outside the gene matches. The CDR3 is 14 residues long. Sample: peripheral blood. The receptor was derived from a human donor with acute or convalescent COVID-19. The donor label of this sample is uncertain. V gene TRBV25-1 combines with J gene TRBJ2-1; 7 bases line up with TRBD1. For the CDR3, the DNA is TGTGCCAGCAGTACCCGACAGGGAAACAATGAGCAGTTCTTC. Protein sequence: CASSTRQGNNEQFF. The whole variable domain, filled in from reference TRBV25-1 and TRBJ2-1, reads EADIYQTPRYLVIGTGKKITLECSQTMGHDKMYWYQQDPGMELHLIHYSYGVNSTEKGDLSSESTVSRIRTEHFPLTLESARPSHTSQYLCASSTRQGNNEQFFGPGTRLTVL.